The clone carrying this T cell receptor beta chain was detected a few times. Antigen: not known. An expansion of CD8+CD57+ cells by flow cytometry had been shown in patients chosen for sequencing. Blood sampling was performed on the patients, and none of them had received therapy by then. This entry is derived from a study of CD8+CD57+ T cells in acquired aplastic anemia. This CDR3 has 13 amino acids. Germline CDR1 and CDR2: LNHDA and SQIVND (reference sequence). V was cut by 3 bases and J by 2 bases, with 7 bases left in between. Both TCR beta VDJ combination and CDR3 sequence profiling were carried out. Genomic DNA was the template for this profiling. MiXCR, run by TCRdb on the reads, gives a single entry per CDR3 protein. Among over 150,000 distinct CDR3 sequences listed, about 48% were seen once. Study results and caveats: There were around 28 CD8+ CDR3 sequences that occurred in both patients and controls. Patients showed no significant difference from controls in CD8+ Simpson's diversity.

The sequencing sample was made of sorted CD4+, CD8+, or CD8+CD57+ T cells (not recorded which) from PBMCs. This chain links TRBV19 with TRBJ1-2; no clear D gene. This TCR derives from a human donor with aplastic anemia. The CDR3 here is CASSMSRNYGYTF. The CDR3 nucleotides read TGTGCCAGTAGTATGTCTCGGAACTATGGCTACACCTTC.